This passage covers 24 T cell receptor beta chains from one sample sequenced in a study of Tregs in tolerant kidney transplant recipients. TCRdb's table, derived via immunoSEQ multiplex PCR, lists solely in-frame clones and lacks some. This repertoire shows roughly 50,000 clones, around 90% found once; its top ten account for around 16%. The nonmyeloablative bone marrow transplants came from related graft donors, with transient mixed chimerism. The source material was CD8+ T cells from blood (PBMCs), sampled 12 months after the transplant. The receptors derive from a human patient who received a combined kidney and bone marrow transplant. T cells may partly derive from the graft donor.

The sample holds one count of this clone. The chain employs TRBV29-1 and TRBJ2-3; unclear D gene. Looked up from germline, CDR1 is SQVTM and CDR2 is ANQGSEA. Trimming shortened V by 4 bases and J by 1 base, and 6 bases separated the two germline ends. This CDR3 region has 12 residues. CDR3 region: CSVVHGTDTQYF. The DNA of the CDR3 is TGCAGCGTTGTCCATGGCACAGATACGCAGTATTTT.

By share, this clone ranks as medium-sized. The chain carries TRBV5-4 and TRBJ2-1, with D possibly matching TRBD1 (6 bases). Per the germline V gene, CDR1 is SGHNT and CDR2 is YYREEE (reference sequence). The V end was cut by 0 bases, the J end by 8 bases, with 24 bases between. CDR3 length: 18 residues. CDR3 nucleotides: TGTGCCAGCAGCTTGGGCGTGTTGGGCAGGGGCTTTTTGGATGAGCAGTTCTTC. Protein: CASSLGVLGRGFLDEQFF.

The V call is TRBV6-5, the J call TRBJ2-1; 9 bases fit TRBD2. Germline values: CDR1 MNHEY, CDR2 SVGAGI. Germline trimming cut 0 bases from V and 7 bases from J; bases unmatched to any gene: 4. The CDR3 covers 15 residues. This CDR3 is CASSYSLAGLNEQFF. In DNA, the CDR3 is TGTGCCAGCAGTTACTCGCTAGCGGGGCTAAATGAGCAGTTCTTC.

The V call is TRBV7-6, the J call TRBJ2-2; no clear D. Per germline, CDR1 SGHVS and CDR2 FNYEAQ. This CDR3 contains 15 residues. V lost 1 base, J lost 1 base, and 7 bases lay in between. The CDR3 coding sequence is TGTGCCAGCAGCTTAGAACCGGGGAACACCGGGGAGCTGTTTTTT. This gives the protein CASSLEPGNTGELFF.

V gene TRBV10-3 combines with J gene TRBJ1-1, with a tentative D call TRBD1 (5 bases). Looked up from germline, CDR1 is ENHRY and CDR2 is SYGVKD. This CDR3 contains 16 residues. Deletions cut 6 bases from V and 6 bases from J, with 23 bases between. CDR3 loop: CAISNPPRRGVAEAFF. CDR3 in DNA: TGTGCCATCAGCAACCCCCCTCGGAGGGGAGTTGCTGAAGCTTTCTTT.

V is TRBV19 and J is TRBJ2-1, with TRBD2 identical over 9 bases. Trimming removed 7 bases from V and 0 bases from J; junction bases left unmatched: 10. CDR1 and CDR2 from the germline V gene are LNHDA and SQIVND (reference sequence). CDR3 length equals 17 residues. The CDR3 DNA sequence: TGTGCCAGTAATTGGGGCGGGAGGGCCTCCTCCTACAATGAGCAGTTCTTC. Protein product: CASNWGGRASSYNEQFF.

J is TRBJ2-5 and V is TRBV11-2; D is perhaps TRBD1 (6 bases). CDR1 SGHAT and CDR2 FQNNGV come from the germline V gene. The CDR3 length is 17 residues. The V end lost 3 bases, the J end lost 2 bases, and 19 bases lay between the germline ends. The CDR3 loop is CASSFGYGQPFQETQYF. For the CDR3, the DNA is TGTGCCAGCAGCTTCGGGTATGGACAGCCCTTTCAAGAGACCCAGTACTTC.

V is TRBV5-4 and J is TRBJ2-5; a possible D gene is TRBD1 (5 bases). The germline gives CDR1 SGHNT, CDR2 YYREEE (reference sequence). V lost 3 bases and J 6 bases, leaving 12 bases between the germline ends. The CDR3 runs to 13 residues. The CDR3 nucleotides are TGTGCCAGCAGCTCGGACGGACAACAGACCCAGTACTTC. It encodes CASSSDGQQTQYF.

CDR3 sequence reads: CASSASGGAFYEQYF. For the CDR3, the DNA is TGTGCCAGCAGCGCTAGCGGGGGGGCGTTTTACGAGCAGTACTTC. This sequence joins TRBV9 and TRBJ2-7; TRBD2 agrees at 12 bases. Germline values: CDR1 SGDLS, CDR2 YYNGEE. Trimming at V came to 3 bases and at J to 4 bases, leaving 5 bases not matched to a gene. The CDR3 sequence is 15 residues long.

The rearrangement links TRBV19 to TRBJ2-3, with 10 bases lining up with TRBD2. This CDR3 is built from 17 residues. Germline CDR1 and CDR2: LNHDA and SQIVND (reference sequence). V lost 3 bases to trimming and J lost 4 bases; unmatched junction nucleotides: 10. In DNA, the CDR3 is TGTGCCAGTAGTATCCAGCGGGAGGGCTTGGATGCAGATACGCAGTATTTT. Protein product: CASSIQREGLDADTQYF.

J is TRBJ2-5 and V is TRBV6-1; weak D call: TRBD2 (5 bases). This CDR3 is built from 14 residues. Per the germline V gene, CDR1 is MNHNS and CDR2 is SASEGT. The germline V and J ends were trimmed by 3 bases and 5 bases, with 13 bases remaining between them. This CDR3 is CASSERAYGETQYF. CDR3 coding DNA: TGTGCCAGCAGTGAGAGGGCCTACGGGGAGACCCAGTACTTC.

The chain links TRBV30 to TRBJ2-7, with D perhaps matching TRBD2 (6 bases). V lost 0 bases to trimming and J lost 6 bases, with 18 bases between them. Germline-derived CDR1 and CDR2 are GTSNPN and SVGIG (reference sequence). The CDR3 sequence is 15 residues long. For the CDR3, the DNA is TGTGCCTGGAGTGTAGGAGGGACGTCATCCAGCGAGCAGTACTTC. The encoded protein is CAWSVGGTSSSEQYF.

This chain joins TRBV9 and TRBJ1-4; the match to TRBD1 covers 7 bases. This CDR3 spans 14 amino acids. Trimming at V came to 0 bases and at J to 6 bases, leaving 2 bases not matched to a gene. The V gene's germline CDR1 is SGDLS and CDR2 YYNGEE. The CDR3 is CASSVEGGDEKLFF. CDR3 DNA sequence: TGTGCCAGCAGCGTAGAAGGGGGCGATGAAAAACTGTTTTTT.

The rearrangement uses TRBV11-2 and TRBJ2-7; tentative D call: TRBD2 (5 bases). Per the germline V gene, CDR1 is SGHAT and CDR2 is FQNNGV. The CDR3 totals 14 residues. V lost 5 bases to trimming and J lost 3 bases, with 14 bases between them. CDR3 nucleotides: TGTGCCAGCAGCCATCTCAATAGCGACTACGAGCAGTACTTC. Translation gives CASSHLNSDYEQYF.

This clone has only a few counts. The gene calls are TRBV4-1 and TRBJ2-2; D call uncertain. Germline assignment: CDR1 MGHRA and CDR2 YSYEKL. V dropped 2 bases and J dropped 2 bases, with 3 bases sitting between them. The CDR3 runs to 13 residues. The CDR3 nucleotides read TGCGCCAGCAGCCAACCTAACACCGGGGAGCTGTTTTTT. Translated: CASSQPNTGELFF.

Comments on this clone: A read error may produce the germline difference seen at one junction end. The chain has TRBV9 and TRBJ1-6; D ambiguous. CDR1 and CDR2 from the germline V gene are SGDLS and YYNGEE. This CDR3 is 15 amino acids long. The CDR3 sequence is CASSSDSSYNSPPHF. CDR3 DNA: TGTGCCAGCAGCTCTGATAGCTCCTATAATTCACCCCCCCACTTT.

This clone is a singleton in its sample. J is TRBJ2-2 and V is TRBV7-3; D is ambiguous. V gave up 3 bases and J gave up 6 bases, with 5 bases separating them. The CDR3 has 12 amino acids. Per the germline V gene, CDR1 is SGHTA and CDR2 is FQGTGA. The CDR3, as DNA: TGTGCCAGCAGCTTCAGGCCCGGGGAGCTGTTTTTT. It translates to CASSFRPGELFF.

The V call is TRBV7-3, the J call TRBJ2-4; no firm D call. Germline-derived CDR1 and CDR2 are SGHTA and FQGTGA. The CDR3 sequence is 16 residues long. Trimming shortened V by 5 bases and J by 2 bases, and 16 bases separated the two germline ends. CDR3 coding DNA: TGTGCCAGCAGCCGATCAGAAACCCTTACCAAAAACATTCAGTACTTC. It specifies CASSRSETLTKNIQYF. Based on the CDR3 plus reference TRBV7-3 and TRBJ2-4, the full variable domain is GAGVSQTPSNKVTEKGKYVELRCDPISGHTALYWYRQSLGQGPEFLIYFQGTGAADDSGLPNDRFFAVRPEGSVSTLKIQRTERGDSAVYLCASSRSETLTKNIQYFGAGTRLSVL.

The chain carries TRBV30 and TRBJ2-3, with D tentatively TRBD2 (6 bases). Looked up from germline, CDR1 is GTSNPN and CDR2 is SVGIG (reference sequence). The CDR3 has 16 residues. Trimming left V 1 base short and J 2 bases short, with 16 bases between. The CDR3 sequence is CAWSDLFSGPTDTQYF. DNA for the CDR3: TGTGCCTGGAGTGATCTTTTTAGCGGACCCACAGATACGCAGTATTTT.

The chain recombines TRBV11-2 with TRBJ2-7; possibly TRBD1 for D (6 bases). The germline V and J ends were trimmed by 1 base and 3 bases, with 10 bases remaining between them. The germline gives CDR1 SGHAT, CDR2 FQNNGV. This CDR3 is 14 amino acids long. In nucleotides, the CDR3 is TGTGCCAGCAGCTTAGGGGACACCAACTACGAGCAGTACTTC. It specifies CASSLGDTNYEQYF.

The chain has TRBV27 and TRBJ1-5; perhaps TRBD1 as D (6 bases). The CDR3 is 14 residues long. Per the germline V gene, CDR1 is MNHEY and CDR2 is SMNVEV (reference sequence). Trimming pared 3 bases from V and 6 bases from J, leaving 12 bases between. This CDR3 is CASSLAGEGQPQHF. The CDR3 DNA is TGTGCCAGCAGTTTGGCAGGGGAAGGTCAGCCCCAGCATTTT.

The V call is TRBV9, the J call TRBJ2-2; tentative D call: TRBD1 (5 bases). Germline V CDR1 and CDR2: SGDLS, YYNGEE. Trimming took 0 bases from V and 7 from J, leaving 7 bases between them. The length of the CDR3 is 13 residues. CDR3 sequence (DNA): TGTGCCAGCAGCGTAGGGACAAGCGGGGAGCTGTTTTTT. Protein: CASSVGTSGELFF. Full variable domain (rest looked up from reference TRBV9 and TRBJ2-2): DSGVTQTPKHLITATGQRVTLRCSPRSGDLSVYWYQQSLDQGLQFLIQYYNGEERAKGNILERFSAQQFPDLHSELNLSSLELGDSALYFCASSVGTSGELFFGEGSRLTVL.

The chain joins TRBV7-3 to TRBJ2-4, with a weak D call TRBD1 (6 bases). V lost 6 bases to trimming and J lost 5 bases, with 17 bases between them. Germline lookup yields CDR1 SGHTA and CDR2 FQGTGA. The CDR3 spans 15 residues. The CDR3 loop is CASRKDRYSQNIQYF. The CDR3 DNA reads TGTGCCAGCAGGAAGGACAGATATAGCCAAAACATTCAGTACTTC.

The chain couples TRBV4-1 to TRBJ2-3, with D maybe TRBD2 (6 bases). CDR1 is MGHRA, CDR2 YSYEKL, per germline. The V end lost 6 bases, the J end lost 0 bases, and 7 bases lay between the germline ends. The CDR3 loop spans 13 amino acids. CDR3 bases: TGCGCCAGCAGGCGGGGTAGCACAGATACGCAGTATTTT. Its translation is CASRRGSTDTQYF.